Sequencing of this TCR beta chain was carried out in a study of beta chain features in type 1 diabetes. Germline V lookup: CDR1 MNHEY, CDR2 SVGAGI. Trimming shortened V by 0 bases and J by 6 bases, and 7 bases separated the two germline ends. The CDR3 is 13 amino acids. This clone has a handful of counts. The antigen is undetermined. Expressed TCRB transcripts were sequenced because the isolated RNA had all been reverse transcribed beforehand. TCRdb's table, derived via immunoSEQ multiplex PCR, lists solely in-frame clones and lacks some. This table has some 640,000 clones, more than 13% appearing once. Study-wide findings and caveats: Across all four CD4+ subsets, people with type 1 diabetes showed modestly shorter TCRB CDR3s.

The V gene is TRBV6-5, the J gene TRBJ2-3; no firm D call. Specimen: naive CD4+ T cells from blood. The source of this sequence is a man between 18 and 35 years old with type 1 diabetes. The CDR3 here is CASSYSDWDTQYF. The CDR3 DNA reads TGTGCCAGCAGTTACTCTGATTGGGATACGCAGTATTTT.